This T cell receptor beta chain was documented in a study of blood T cell repertoires in COVID-19. About the study: Some COVID-19 samples were acute and others convalescent; all came from the United States, Italy and Spain. PBMCs, B-cell-depleted T cells, or T cells provided the cDNA or gDNA that made up the material.

As handled by the study authors: Reference gene primer amplification yielded estimated nucleated cell counts. Profiled with immunoSEQ multiplex PCR; TCRdb holds only in-frame clones, not every one. That table furnishes V, J and clone size, whereas the DNA furnished D and trimming. The sample holds about 240,000 clones, about 86% seen once. J lost 4 bases, V lost 4 bases, and 1 base had no gene match. The CDR3 has 14 residues. Germline assignment: CDR1 LGHDT and CDR2 YNNKEL (reference sequence). This TCR was sampled from a man aged 60-69 years with acute or convalescent COVID-19. Sequenced material: peripheral blood. The chain combines TRBV3-1 (or the pseudogene TRBV3-2) with TRBJ1-6, with 7 bases matching TRBD1. The chain's CDR3 is CASSPGQYNSPLHF. The CDR3 DNA is TGTGCCAGCAGCCCGGGACAGTATAATTCACCCCTCCACTTT.